This TCR beta chain was captured by sequencing in a study of control samples from healthy donors and cancer patients. TCRdb's copy holds only in-frame clones and misses some; the assay was immunoSEQ multiplex PCR. This sample yields roughly 370,000 clones, of which 75% to 95% are seen a single time; 5.5% to 7.5% belongs to the top ten. CDR1 and CDR2 from the germline V gene are SGHKS and YYEKEE (reference sequence). Trimming cost V 4 bases and J 2 bases; bases outside gene matches: 8. This CDR3 spans 17 amino acids. The material sequenced was PBMCs. The origin of this receptor is a man aged 40-55 years with head and neck cancer. The chain is built from TRBV5-5 and TRBJ1-5; 11 nucleotides line up with TRBD1. This CDR3 is CASSRGQGDKGNQPQHF. For the CDR3, the DNA is TGTGCCAGCAGCCGGGGACAGGGGGATAAGGGCAATCAGCCCCAGCATTTT.